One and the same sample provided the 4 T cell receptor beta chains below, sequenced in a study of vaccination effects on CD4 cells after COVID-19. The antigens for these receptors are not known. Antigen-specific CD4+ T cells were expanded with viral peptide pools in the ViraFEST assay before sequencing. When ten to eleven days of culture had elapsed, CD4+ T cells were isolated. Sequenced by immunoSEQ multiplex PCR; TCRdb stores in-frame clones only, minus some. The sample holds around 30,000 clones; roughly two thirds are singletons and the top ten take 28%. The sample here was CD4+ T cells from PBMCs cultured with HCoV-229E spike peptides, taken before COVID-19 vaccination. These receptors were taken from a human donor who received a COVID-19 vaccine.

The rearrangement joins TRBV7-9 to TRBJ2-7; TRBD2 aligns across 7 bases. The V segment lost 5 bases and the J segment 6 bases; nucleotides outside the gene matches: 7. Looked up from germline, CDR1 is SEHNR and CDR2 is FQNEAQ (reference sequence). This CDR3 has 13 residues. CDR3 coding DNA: TGTGCCAGCAGCCCCCCGTGGGGGGGCGAGCAGTACTTC. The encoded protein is CASSPPWGGEQYF.

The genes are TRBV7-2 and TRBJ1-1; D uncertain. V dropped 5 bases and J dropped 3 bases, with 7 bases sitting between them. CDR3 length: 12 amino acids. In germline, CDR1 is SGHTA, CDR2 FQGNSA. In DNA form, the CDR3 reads TGTGCCAGCAGCATTCAGGACACTGAAGCTTTCTTT. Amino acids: CASSIQDTEAFF.

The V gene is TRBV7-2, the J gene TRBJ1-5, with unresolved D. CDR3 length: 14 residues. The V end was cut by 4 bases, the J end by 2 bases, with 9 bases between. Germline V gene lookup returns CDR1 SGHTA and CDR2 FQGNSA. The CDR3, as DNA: TGTGCCAGCAGCTCCAATCTCGGCAATCAGCCCCAGCATTTT. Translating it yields CASSSNLGNQPQHF. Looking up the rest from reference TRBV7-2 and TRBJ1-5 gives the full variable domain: GAGVSQSPSNKVTEKGKDVELRCDPISGHTALYWYRQSLGQGLEFLIYFQGNSAPDKSGLPSDRFSAERTGGSVSTLTIQRTQQEDSAVYLCASSSNLGNQPQHFGDGTRLSIL.

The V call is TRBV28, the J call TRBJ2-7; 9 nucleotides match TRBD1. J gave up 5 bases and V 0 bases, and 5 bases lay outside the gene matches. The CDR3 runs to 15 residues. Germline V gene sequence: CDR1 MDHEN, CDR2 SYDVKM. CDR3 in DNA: TGTGCCAGCAGTTTATGGTTACAGGGGGCCCACGAGCAGTACTTC. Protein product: CASSLWLQGAHEQYF.